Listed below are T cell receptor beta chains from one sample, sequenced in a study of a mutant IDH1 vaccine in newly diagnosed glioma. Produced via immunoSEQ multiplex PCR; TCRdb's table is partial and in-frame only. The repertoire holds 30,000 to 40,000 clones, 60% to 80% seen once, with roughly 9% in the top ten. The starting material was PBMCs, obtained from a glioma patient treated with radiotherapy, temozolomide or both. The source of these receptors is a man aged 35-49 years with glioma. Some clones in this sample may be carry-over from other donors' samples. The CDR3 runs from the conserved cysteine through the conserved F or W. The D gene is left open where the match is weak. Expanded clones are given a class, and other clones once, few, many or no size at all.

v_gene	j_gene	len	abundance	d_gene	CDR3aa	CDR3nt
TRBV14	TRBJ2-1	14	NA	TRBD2	CASSQDTSGGEQFF	TGTGCCAGCAGCCAAGATACTAGCGGGGGGGAGCAGTTCTTC
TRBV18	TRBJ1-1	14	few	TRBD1	CASSPPGQGTNAFF	TGTGCCAGCTCACCGCCGGGACAGGGGACAAATGCTTTCTTT
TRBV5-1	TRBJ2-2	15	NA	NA	CASSLGTQGAGELFF	TGCGCCAGCAGCTTGGGAACCCAAGGCGCCGGGGAGCTGTTTTTT
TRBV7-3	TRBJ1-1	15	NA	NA	CASSLNGGGNTEAFF	TGTGCCAGCAGCCTAAACGGGGGGGGAAACACTGAAGCTTTCTTT
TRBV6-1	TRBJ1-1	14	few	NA	CASSEIREFSEAFF	TGTGCCAGCAGTGAAATTCGGGAGTTTTCCGAAGCTTTCTTT
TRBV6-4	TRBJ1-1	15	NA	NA	CASSDPMTGNTEAFF	TGTGCCAGCAGTGACCCAATGACAGGGAACACTGAAGCTTTCTTT
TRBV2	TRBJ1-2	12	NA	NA	CASSGFNYGYTF	TGTGCCAGCAGTGGATTTAACTATGGCTACACCTTC
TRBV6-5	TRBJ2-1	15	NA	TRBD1	CASQGRDRGVNEQFF	TGTGCCAGCCAAGGGCGGGACAGGGGGGTTAATGAGCAGTTCTTC
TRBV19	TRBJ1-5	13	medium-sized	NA	CASAVYSNQPQHF	TGTGCCAGTGCCGTTTATAGCAATCAGCCCCAGCATTTT
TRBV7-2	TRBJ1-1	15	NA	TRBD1	CASSPQLGTGGAAFF	TGTGCCAGCAGCCCCCAGCTTGGGACAGGGGGCGCAGCTTTCTTT
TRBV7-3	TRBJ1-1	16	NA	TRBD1	CASSLNGAGGNTEAFF	TGTGCCAGCAGCTTAAATGGGGCAGGGGGGAACACTGAAGCTTTCTTT
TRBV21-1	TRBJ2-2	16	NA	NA	CASSNRGHKNTGELFF	TGTGCCAGCAGCAATAGGGGACACAAGAACACCGGGGAGCTGTTTTTT
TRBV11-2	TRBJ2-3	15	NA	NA	CASSQAGGWVDTQYF	TGTGCCAGCAGTCAAGCCGGCGGGTGGGTAGATACGCAGTATTTT
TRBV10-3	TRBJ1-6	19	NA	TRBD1	CAISGAGTGTPLDNSPLHF	TGTGCCATCAGTGGAGCCGGGACAGGGACCCCATTAGATAATTCACCCCTCCACTTT
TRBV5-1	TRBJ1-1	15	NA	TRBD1	CASSARRQGGTEAFF	TGCGCCAGCAGCGCCCGGAGACAGGGTGGCACTGAAGCTTTCTTT
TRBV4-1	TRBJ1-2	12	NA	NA	CASSQPNYGYTF	TGCGCCAGCAGCCAACCTAACTATGGCTACACCTTC
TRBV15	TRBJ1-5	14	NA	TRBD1	CATCDRGRCQPQHF	TGTGCCACCTGTGACAGGGGCCGATGTCAGCCCCAGCATTTT
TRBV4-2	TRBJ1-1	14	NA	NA	CASSQEAGNTEAFF	TGTGCCAGCAGCCAAGAAGCAGGGAACACTGAAGCTTTCTTT
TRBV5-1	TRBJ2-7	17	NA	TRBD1	CASSREPQDRGVGEQYF	TGCGCCAGCAGCCGGGAACCCCAGGACAGGGGGGTAGGCGAGCAGTACTTC
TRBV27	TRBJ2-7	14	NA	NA	CASSLLTGYYEQYF	TGTGCCAGCAGTCTACTTACGGGGTACTACGAGCAGTACTTC
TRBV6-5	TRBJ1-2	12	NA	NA	CASSSGAYGYTF	TGTGCCAGCAGTTCAGGGGCTTATGGCTACACCTTC
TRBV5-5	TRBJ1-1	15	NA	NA	CASSLAVTGNTEAFF	TGTGCCAGCAGCTTAGCTGTGACGGGGAACACTGAAGCTTTCTTT
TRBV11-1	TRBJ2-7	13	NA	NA	CASSLENSMGQYF	TGTGCCAGCAGCTTAGAGAACTCCATGGGGCAGTACTTC
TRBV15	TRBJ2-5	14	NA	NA	CATSRDLQKETQYF	TGTGCCACCAGCAGAGATCTACAGAAAGAGACCCAGTACTTC
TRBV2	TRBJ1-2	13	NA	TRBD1	CASKGGLLVGYTF	TGTGCCAGCAAAGGGGGCCTGCTTGTTGGCTACACCTTC
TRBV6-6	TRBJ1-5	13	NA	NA	CASSMTVSQPQHF	TGTGCCAGCAGTATGACAGTGAGTCAGCCCCAGCATTTT
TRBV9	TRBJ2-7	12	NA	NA	CASSVQGGEQYF	TGTGCCAGCAGCGTACAGGGGGGCGAGCAGTACTTC
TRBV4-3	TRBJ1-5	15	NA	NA	CASSHDDRRDQPQHF	TGCGCCAGCAGCCATGATGACAGGAGGGATCAGCCCCAGCATTTT
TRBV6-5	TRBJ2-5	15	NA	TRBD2	CASSYQRGVKETQYF	TGTGCCAGCAGTTACCAGCGGGGGGTAAAAGAGACCCAGTACTTC
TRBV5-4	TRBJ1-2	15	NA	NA	CASSLEQPRNYGYTF	TGTGCCAGCAGCTTGGAACAGCCACGTAACTATGGCTACACCTTC
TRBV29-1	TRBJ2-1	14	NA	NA	CSVGSGSTTGEQFF	TGCAGCGTTGGCTCAGGGTCAACAACGGGGGAGCAGTTCTTC
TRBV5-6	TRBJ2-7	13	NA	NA	CASSLGAGTEQYF	TGTGCCAGCAGCTTGGGGGCAGGGACCGAGCAGTACTTC
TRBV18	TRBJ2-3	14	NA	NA	CASSPSPDGDTQYF	TGTGCCAGCTCACCATCTCCCGACGGGGATACGCAGTATTTT
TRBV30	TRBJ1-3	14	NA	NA	CAWERGNSGNTIYF	TGTGCCTGGGAGAGAGGGAACTCTGGAAACACCATATATTTT
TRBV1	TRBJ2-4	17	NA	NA	CTSSQETQGRAKNIQYF	TGCACCAGCAGCCAAGAAACACAGGGTCGGGCCAAAAACATTCAGTACTTC
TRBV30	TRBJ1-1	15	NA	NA	CAWSVRGATGTEAFF	TGTGCCTGGAGTGTACGGGGGGCCACGGGCACTGAAGCTTTCTTT
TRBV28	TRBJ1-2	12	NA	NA	CAGGGGRNGYTF	TGTGCCGGGGGGGGAGGACGGAATGGCTACACCTTC
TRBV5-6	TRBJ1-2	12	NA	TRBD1	CASSLVGGGYTF	TGTGCCAGCAGCTTGGTAGGGGGCGGCTACACCTTC
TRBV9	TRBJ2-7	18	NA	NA	CASSESLGGAEMAYEQYF	TGTGCCAGCAGCGAGAGCCTGGGTGGGGCAGAGATGGCCTACGAGCAGTACTTC
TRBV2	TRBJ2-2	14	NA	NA	CASRPQGPTGELFF	TGTGCCAGCCGCCCCCAGGGACCCACCGGGGAGCTGTTTTTT
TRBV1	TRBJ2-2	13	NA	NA	CTSRAGRAGELFF	TGCACCAGCCGGGCCGGGAGGGCCGGGGAGCTGTTTTTT
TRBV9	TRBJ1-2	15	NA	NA	CASSPQVNTDYGYTF	TGTGCCAGCAGCCCTCAAGTCAACACGGACTATGGCTACACCTTC
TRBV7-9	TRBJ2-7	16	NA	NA	CASSLGGTRAAYEQYF	TGTGCCAGCAGCTTAGGTGGGACCCGTGCCGCCTACGAGCAGTACTTC
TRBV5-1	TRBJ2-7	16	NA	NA	CASSLGFGPYLYEQYF	TGCGCCAGCAGCTTGGGGTTCGGGCCCTACCTCTACGAGCAGTACTTC
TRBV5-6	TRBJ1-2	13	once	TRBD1	CASSADRSYGYTF	TGTGCCAGCAGCGCGGACAGGAGCTATGGCTACACCTTC
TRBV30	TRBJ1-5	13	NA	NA	CAWSPGANQPQHF	TGTGCCTGGAGTCCAGGCGCGAATCAGCCCCAGCATTTT
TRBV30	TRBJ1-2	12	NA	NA	CAWSRGSYGYTF	TGTGCCTGGAGTAGGGGTTCCTATGGCTACACCTTC
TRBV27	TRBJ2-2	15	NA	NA	CASTSAGPGTGELFF	TGTGCCAGCACCTCGGCAGGGCCGGGAACCGGGGAGCTGTTTTTT
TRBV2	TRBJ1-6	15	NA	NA	CASMGGSSYNSPLHF	TGTGCCAGCATGGGGGGCAGCTCCTATAATTCACCCCTCCACTTT
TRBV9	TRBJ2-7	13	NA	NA	CASSRESGHEQYF	TGTGCCAGCAGCCGAGAATCGGGCCACGAGCAGTACTTC
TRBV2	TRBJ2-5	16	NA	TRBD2	CASSLLAGGRQETQYF	TGTGCCAGCAGCCTACTAGCGGGGGGGCGGCAAGAGACCCAGTACTTC
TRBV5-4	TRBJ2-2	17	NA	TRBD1	CASSFPGQDINTGELFF	TGTGCCAGCAGCTTTCCGGGACAGGACATTAACACCGGGGAGCTGTTTTTT
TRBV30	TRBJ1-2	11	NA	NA	CAWSRLMGYTF	TGTGCCTGGAGTCGGCTGATGGGCTACACCTTC